The T cell receptor (beta chain) described here comes from a study of identical twins. This clonotype was seen more than once but under ten times. Its cognate antigen is unknown. TCRdb independently ran MiXCR on the 5' RACE reads; one entry per CDR3 protein. The data show fewer than 450,000 distinct CDR3 sequences, approximately 10% seen once. The study, taken as a whole, reports: Sharing of beta out-of-frame sequences by twins showed a weaker excess.

This sequence originates from a woman between 50 and 59 years old in good health. The specimen was naive T cells sorted from blood.

The CDR3 coding sequence is TGTGCCAGCAGTTGGGGAAACACCATATATTTT. It is translated as CASSWGNTIYF. V and J are TRBV12-3 or TRBV12-4 and TRBJ1-3, with D unclear. This CDR3 contains 11 residues. V was shortened by 4 bases and J by 4 bases, with 2 bases between the two germline ends.